Included here is one TCR beta chain sequence, with context. Its antigen remains undetermined. Per-nucleotide qualities are absent, and no much larger clonotype sits a single base away. These data belong to a study of cytotoxic CD8 clonotypes in ibrutinib-treated CLL (dated by TCRdb to about 2021). Background for the entire study: The cohort was composed of approximately 11 relapsed/refractory and around 15 treatment-naive patients; IGHV unmutated status was identified in around 17 patients. Responses were partial in approximately 24 patients and complete in 2; after median around 65 months follow-up, some 14 stayed in remission and some twelve progressed. Response samples were obtained after a median of roughly eleven months of treatment, with a range of roughly 6 to 40 months. On average, each sample had roughly 260,000 productive templates and 94,082 productive rearrangements. Longitudinal samples were obtainable from about 30% of the roughly 86 participants in the trial. Cryopreserved peripheral blood mononuclear cells were collected before treatment, at response, and at either disease progression or sustained remission. All remission and progressive disease samples were collected while patients were still receiving ibrutinib.

What the research found in general, with its limitations: Baseline clonality was found to be higher than that of age-matched healthy donors and was strongly correlated with circulating CD8+ T-cell counts. Clonality rose at ibrutinib response, remained stable during sustained remission, and dropped back toward baseline at progression. Sampling times were not matched between patients in sustained remission and patients whose disease was progressing, and lymph node repertoires were not examined. Public clonotypes were rare and either contracted or stayed stable during treatment, and the rise in clonality at ibrutinib response reflected the expansion of private clonotypes.

For TCR beta library preparation, about 2 micrograms of genomic DNA were extracted from the cryopreserved PBMCs. Longitudinal blood samples from CLL patients on ibrutinib monotherapy were analyzed using high-throughput TCR beta sequencing. Patients were enrolled in a phase 2 open-label single-center ibrutinib monotherapy trial. V is reduced by 3 bases and J by 8 bases, leaving a spacing of 10 bases between them. Including the terminal cysteine and phenylalanine, the CDR3 comprises 13 residues. The DNA shown is the 39-base CDR3, in frame from base 1. The germline V gene specifies LGHNA as CDR1 and YSLEER as CDR2. A MiSeq instrument was used for deep resolution sequencing, which targeted depths ranging from 1 in 1 million up to 1 in 200,000 T cells, with coverage averaging 10x for each clonotype. The immunoSEQ hsTCRB Kit was used to generate TCR beta libraries. Per the authors' processing: Data were analyzed with ImmunoSEQ Data Assistant and ImmunoSEQ Analyzer, with V, D and J genes assigned per IMGT definitions. Clonality was computed as one minus normalized Shannon entropy of productive rearrangement frequencies, ranging from 0 to 1. Only overrepresented clonotypes making up at least 0.05% of the repertoire of each patient were included in the public clonotype analysis. Approximately 13 age-matched healthy donor repertoires from immuneACCESS served as clonality controls. Drawn from immuneACCESS, this table holds only the in-frame rearrangements with V and J called that TCRdb kept. Clones are partly lost; checked studies trace under half to an unresolved V gene and leave the rest unexplained. The V and J calls and the clone size are those of that table, but D and trimming were determined from the DNA. The sample records about 330,000 clones, over 60% of which are singletons. The ten largest clones add up to roughly 6% of the sample.

The receptor was derived from a human donor with chronic lymphocytic leukemia. This chain is built from TRBV4-3 and TRBJ1-4, with TRBD1 as a weak D call on 5 bases. Sequencing was performed on PBMCs, taken after 36 months of ibrutinib treatment. The DNA sequence reads TGCGCCAGCAGCCACCTTTCAGGGGAAAAACTGTTTTTT. The resulting protein is CASSHLSGEKLFF.